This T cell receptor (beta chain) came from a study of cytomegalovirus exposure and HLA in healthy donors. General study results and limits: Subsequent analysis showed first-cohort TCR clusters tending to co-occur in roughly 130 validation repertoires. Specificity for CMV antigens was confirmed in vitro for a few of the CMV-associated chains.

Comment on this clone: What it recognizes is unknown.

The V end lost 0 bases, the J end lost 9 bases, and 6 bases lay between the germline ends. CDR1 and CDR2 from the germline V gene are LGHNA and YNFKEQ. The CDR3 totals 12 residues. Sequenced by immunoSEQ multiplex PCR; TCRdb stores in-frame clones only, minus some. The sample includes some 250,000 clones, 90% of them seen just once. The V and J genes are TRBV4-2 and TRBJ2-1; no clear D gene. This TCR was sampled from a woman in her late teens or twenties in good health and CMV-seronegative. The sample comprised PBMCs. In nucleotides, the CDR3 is TGTGCCAGCAGCCAAGATATGAGTGAGCAGTTCTTC. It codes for CASSQDMSEQFF.